This T cell receptor (beta chain) was identified in a study of CD8+CD57+ T cells in acquired aplastic anemia. For sequencing, patients were chosen who had shown expansion of CD8+CD57+ cells by flow cytometry. Each patient had severe acquired aplastic anemia. Deletions cut 5 bases from V and 3 bases from J, with 16 bases between. The CDR3 totals 15 residues. Per the germline V gene, CDR1 is SGHAT and CDR2 is FQNNGV. This clonotype was counted many times. The TCR beta profiling, which covered VDJ combination and CDR3 sequence, was carried out using genomic DNA as the template. One entry per CDR3 protein results from TCRdb running MiXCR on the reads. This sample yields roughly 150,000 distinct CDR3 sequences, of which 40% to 50% are seen a single time; approximately 2.9% belongs to the top ten.

What was sequenced was sorted CD4+, CD8+, or CD8+CD57+ T cells (not recorded which) from PBMCs. V and J are TRBV11-2 and TRBJ1-2; D is uncertain. The receptor comes from a human donor with aplastic anemia. DNA of the CDR3: TGTGCCAGCAGCCCGATGGGGAACCTTGACTATGGCTACACCTTC. Its translation is CASSPMGNLDYGYTF.